This TCR beta chain was documented in a study of response to subunit inactivated influenza vaccine. Overall study findings and caveats: Each seasonal flu vaccination may recruit only limited new T cells, authors suggested.

The germline V and J ends were trimmed by 1 base and 4 bases, with 13 bases remaining between them. The CDR3 is 15 amino acids. As for this clonotype: Its antigen remains unknown.

TCRdb reanalysed the RT-PCR reads using MiXCR and keeps one entry per CDR3 protein. The repertoire has a few hundred thousand distinct CDR3 sequences, 12% to 15% of them found once; the top ten carry around 10%. This TCR came from a man aged 45-65 years who received an inactivated influenza vaccine. The source was PBMCs from blood, collected 11 to 12 days after vaccination. The rearrangement joins TRBV12-3 or TRBV12-4 to TRBJ2-5; D is tentatively TRBD1 or TRBD2 (5 bases each). CDR3 coding DNA: TGTGCCAGCAGTTTAGGAGAGGCTGGGGGAGAGACCCAGTACTTC. This sequence encodes CASSLGEAGGETQYF.